Following are 20 T cell receptor beta chains from one sample sequenced in a study of cytomegalovirus exposure and HLA in healthy donors. 13 Jbeta primers and 60 Vbeta primers were used for the PCR. Sequencing was performed with immunoSEQ multiplex PCR; in TCRdb, only in-frame clones are kept and a portion is missing. The sample consists of fewer than 80,000 clones, around 74% of them appearing once. Sequencing was carried out using PBMCs. The receptor set was obtained from a woman in her sixties or seventies in good health and CMV-seropositive.

This chain links TRBV11-3 with TRBJ1-4; no clear D. In germline, CDR1 is SGHNT, CDR2 YENEEA. The CDR3 totals 13 residues. V was cut by 2 bases and J by 8 bases, with 9 bases left in between. The CDR3 DNA is TGTGCCAGCAGCTTACCCGGGTCGGAAAAACTGTTTTTT. Translating gives CASSLPGSEKLFF.

J is TRBJ2-7 and V is TRBV2; TRBD2 might be the D (6 bases). The CDR3 is 14 residues long. Trimming shortened V by 8 bases and J by 0 bases, and 14 bases separated the two germline ends. Germline V gives CDR1 SNHLY, CDR2 FYNNEI. CDR3 in DNA: TGTGCCAGCGGGGACTCGGACTACTCCTACGAGCAGTACTTC. Protein product: CASGDSDYSYEQYF.

This clone was seen once. This sequence joins TRBV6-1 and TRBJ2-3, with 7 bases identical to TRBD1. V shed 6 bases, J shed 3 bases, and the junction held 9 bases outside the gene matches. Germline V CDR1 and CDR2: MNHNS, SASEGT. The CDR3 spans 15 residues. The CDR3 DNA sequence: TGTGCCAGCAGGGGCCGGGACAGTATAACAGATACGCAGTATTTT. It is translated as CASRGRDSITDTQYF.

This clone was detected only once. The rearrangement joins TRBV6-4 to TRBJ1-1; 9 bases are a match to TRBD1. Trimming cost V 6 bases and J 5 bases; bases outside gene matches: 10. From germline, CDR1 is MRHNA and CDR2 SNTAGT. This CDR3 region has 15 residues. CDR3 bases: TGTGCCAGCAGCCGACAGGGGGGGTTTGGAACTGAAGCTTTCTTT. It specifies CASSRQGGFGTEAFF.

The rearrangement links TRBV7-9 to TRBJ2-5; 7 nucleotides align to TRBD1. The germline V gene encodes CDR1 SEHNR and CDR2 FQNEAQ (reference sequence). With 5 bases clipped from V and 5 bases from J, the junction kept 8 bases outside the gene matches. The CDR3 has 14 residues. CDR3 protein: CASSNRGSGETQYF. The CDR3 nucleotides are TGTGCCAGCAGCAACAGGGGTTCTGGTGAGACCCAGTACTTC.

The V call is TRBV7-9, the J call TRBJ2-1, with D possibly TRBD2 on 6 matching bases. Germline-derived CDR1 and CDR2 are SEHNR and FQNEAQ (reference sequence). The length of the CDR3 is 13 residues. With 5 bases removed from V and 6 bases from J, the gap between germline ends came to 11 bases. The CDR3 reads CASSLGLFNEQFF. Written as DNA, the CDR3 is TGTGCCAGCAGCCTGGGACTTTTCAATGAGCAGTTCTTC.

This clone came up a few times. The genes are TRBV9 and TRBJ1-5; maybe TRBD1 (6 bases). CDR3 length: 19 residues. Between the trimmed V and J ends, which lost 4 bases and 2 bases, there was a span of 25 bases. CDR1 is SGDLS and CDR2 is YYNGEE in the germline V gene. The CDR3 reads CASSILRDPRGGGNQPQHF. The CDR3 coding sequence is TGTGCCAGCAGCATCCTAAGGGATCCCAGGGGTGGAGGCAATCAGCCCCAGCATTTT. Combining the CDR3 with reference TRBV9 and TRBJ1-5 gives the whole variable domain DSGVTQTPKHLITATGQRVTLRCSPRSGDLSVYWYQQSLDQGLQFLIQYYNGEERAKGNILERFSAQQFPDLHSELNLSSLELGDSALYFCASSILRDPRGGGNQPQHFGDGTRLSIL.

The CDR3, as DNA: TGTGCCAGCACCGGGACTAGCGGATACTCCTACGAGCAGTACTTC. Translation gives CASTGTSGYSYEQYF. The rearrangement joins TRBV6-6 to TRBJ2-7, with 11 bases aligning to TRBD2. V shed 7 bases, J shed 0 bases, and the junction held 5 bases outside the gene matches. Per the germline V gene, CDR1 is MNHNY and CDR2 is SVGAGI (reference sequence). The length of the CDR3 is 15 residues.

This chain joins TRBV9 and TRBJ1-1; possible D gene TRBD1, 5 bases. CDR1 is SGDLS, CDR2 YYNGEE, per germline. V lost 6 bases and J lost 1, with 7 bases in between. This CDR3 has 12 amino acids. In nucleotides, the CDR3 is TGTGCCAGCACAGGGCCGAACACTGAAGCTTTCTTT. Its translation is CASTGPNTEAFF.

The chain has TRBV4-1 and TRBJ1-2; 10 bases are shared with TRBD1. CDR1 and CDR2 (germline): MGHRA, YSYEKL. The CDR3 has 17 residues. V shed 1 base, J shed 0 bases, and the junction held 5 bases outside the gene matches. This chain's CDR3 is CASSQGDRGSANYGYTF. Written as DNA, the CDR3 is TGCGCCAGCAGCCAAGGGGACAGGGGATCCGCTAACTATGGCTACACCTTC.

This chain joins TRBV4-2 and TRBJ1-1; 8 bases fit TRBD1. Germline V gives CDR1 LGHNA, CDR2 YNFKEQ. The CDR3 extends over 17 amino acids. V lost 1 base and J lost 2; bases outside the gene matches: 9. This CDR3 is CASSQVAGTGSNTEAFF. Here the CDR3 DNA reads TGTGCCAGCAGCCAAGTCGCCGGGACAGGCAGCAACACTGAAGCTTTCTTT.

This chain uses TRBV27 with TRBJ1-4, with D possibly TRBD1 on 5 matching bases. V dropped 3 bases and J dropped 7 bases, with 12 bases sitting between them. CDR3 length equals 14 residues. Looked up from germline, CDR1 is MNHEY and CDR2 is SMNVEV (reference sequence). The CDR3 sequence is CASSFWGGSEKLFF. The CDR3 bases are TGTGCCAGCAGTTTCTGGGGGGGTAGTGAAAAACTGTTTTTT.

The chain has TRBV4-1 and TRBJ2-3, with a weak D call TRBD2 (7 bases). V lost 3 bases and J lost 5, with 21 bases in between. The CDR3 sequence is 17 residues long. The germline V gene encodes CDR1 MGHRA and CDR2 YSYEKL. The CDR3 reads CASSHPWGGHLRDTQYF. The CDR3 nucleotides read TGCGCCAGCAGCCATCCCTGGGGGGGGCACCTACGAGATACGCAGTATTTT.

The rearrangement joins TRBV7-2 to TRBJ2-1; D call uncertain. V lost 5 bases to trimming and J lost 4 bases, with 12 bases between them. This CDR3 is 14 amino acids long. Germline loops: CDR1 SGHTA, CDR2 FQGNSA. The CDR3 spells CASSPFADYNEQFF. The CDR3 DNA follows: TGTGCCAGCAGCCCGTTTGCGGATTACAATGAGCAGTTCTTC. Full variable domain (remainder filled in from reference TRBV7-2 and TRBJ2-1): GAGVSQSPSNKVTEKGKDVELRCDPISGHTALYWYRQSLGQGLEFLIYFQGNSAPDKSGLPSDRFSAERTGGSVSTLTIQRTQQEDSAVYLCASSPFADYNEQFFGPGTRLTVL.

This sequence joins TRBV5-6 and TRBJ1-2; 7 positions match TRBD1. From germline, CDR1 is SGHDT and CDR2 YYEEEE. V trimming: 3 bases; J trimming: 0 bases; junction bases outside the gene matches: 8. The CDR3 loop spans 16 amino acids. The chain's CDR3 is CASSSDRVRANYGYTF. CDR3 coding DNA: TGTGCCAGCAGCTCCGACAGGGTTAGAGCTAACTATGGCTACACCTTC.

About this clone: The sample carries other DNA sequences with the same CDR3. The chain is built from TRBV11-2 and TRBJ1-3; D is ambiguous. V was shortened by 5 bases and J by 3 bases, with 11 bases between the two germline ends. CDR1 is SGHAT and CDR2 is FQNNGV in the germline V gene. The CDR3 extends over 14 amino acids. The CDR3 loop reads CASSPSIGGNTIYF. For the CDR3, the DNA is TGTGCCAGCAGCCCTAGCATTGGTGGAAACACCATATATTTT. Drawing the rest from reference TRBV11-2 and TRBJ1-3, the complete variable domain is EAGVAQSPRYKIIEKRQSVAFWCNPISGHATLYWYQQILGQGPKLLIQFQNNGVVDDSQLPKDRFSAERLKGVDSTLKIQPAKLEDSAVYLCASSPSIGGNTIYFGEGSWLTVV.

Here the CDR3 reads CASSLTPETEAFF. The CDR3 DNA sequence: TGTGCCAGCAGCTTAACCCCGGAGACTGAAGCTTTCTTT. This chain links TRBV7-3 with TRBJ1-1; unclear D gene. Germline V CDR1 and CDR2: SGHTA, FQGTGA. The CDR3 contains 13 residues. Deletions cut 0 bases from V and 5 bases from J, with 7 bases between.

The gene calls are TRBV12-5 and TRBJ2-2, with a tentative D call TRBD1 (6 bases). V was shortened by 1 base and J by 5 bases, with 11 bases between the two germline ends. The CDR3 sequence is 15 residues long. CDR1 and CDR2 from the germline V gene are LGHNT and FRNRAP. The CDR3 loop is CASGLDWTATGELFF. The CDR3 DNA reads as TGTGCTAGTGGTTTGGACTGGACAGCTACCGGGGAGCTGTTTTTT.

The chain has TRBV29-1 and TRBJ1-2; TRBD1 matches 7 bases. In germline, CDR1 is SQVTM, CDR2 ANQGSEA. V trimming: 7 bases; J trimming: 1 base; junction bases outside the gene matches: 6. This CDR3 spans 13 amino acids. CDR3 sequence (DNA): TGCAGCGGCCAGGACAGGAGTAACTATGGCTACACCTTC. This translates into CSGQDRSNYGYTF.

A note on this clone: At one boundary the junction diverges from the germline segment, which might be a read error. The chain recombines TRBV5-5 with TRBJ1-1; 7 bases fit TRBD1. CDR1 and CDR2 (germline): SGHKS, YYEKEE (reference sequence). The CDR3 extends over 16 amino acids. CDR3 amino acids: CASSLGGGARPTEVFF. The DNA for the CDR3 is TGTGCCAGCAGCTTGGGAGGGGGCGCACGTCCCACTGAAGTTTTCTTT.